The sequence of this T cell receptor beta chain was determined in a study of blood T cell repertoires in COVID-19. On the study more broadly: COVID-19 samples from acute and convalescent phases originated in the United States, Italy and Spain. T cells, B-cell-depleted T cells, or PBMCs provided the cDNA or gDNA that served as material.

As handled by the study authors: Amplifying reference gene primers gave estimates of nucleated cell counts. Generated by immunoSEQ multiplex PCR, the TCRdb table keeps only in-frame clones and is missing some. V, J and clone size are taken as reported in that table, and D and trimming were inferred from the DNA itself. The table has about 180,000 clones, 89% seen once; the top ten hold 2% to 2.5%. This clone occurred a few times. Germline V gives CDR1 SGDLS, CDR2 YYNGEE. V was pared by 5 bases and J by 6 bases, with 6 bases of the junction left unmatched. There are 13 residues in the CDR3. Participant-reported clinical history was the basis for cohort assignment.

The origin of this receptor is a woman aged 40 to 50 with acute COVID-19. Sequences were obtained from PBMCs or T cells enriched from blood (not recorded which). The rearrangement links TRBV9 to TRBJ1-1; 8 nucleotides match TRBD1. CDR3 amino acids: CASSATGGAEAFF. The CDR3 nucleotides are TGTGCCAGCAGTGCCACAGGGGGGGCTGAAGCTTTCTTT.